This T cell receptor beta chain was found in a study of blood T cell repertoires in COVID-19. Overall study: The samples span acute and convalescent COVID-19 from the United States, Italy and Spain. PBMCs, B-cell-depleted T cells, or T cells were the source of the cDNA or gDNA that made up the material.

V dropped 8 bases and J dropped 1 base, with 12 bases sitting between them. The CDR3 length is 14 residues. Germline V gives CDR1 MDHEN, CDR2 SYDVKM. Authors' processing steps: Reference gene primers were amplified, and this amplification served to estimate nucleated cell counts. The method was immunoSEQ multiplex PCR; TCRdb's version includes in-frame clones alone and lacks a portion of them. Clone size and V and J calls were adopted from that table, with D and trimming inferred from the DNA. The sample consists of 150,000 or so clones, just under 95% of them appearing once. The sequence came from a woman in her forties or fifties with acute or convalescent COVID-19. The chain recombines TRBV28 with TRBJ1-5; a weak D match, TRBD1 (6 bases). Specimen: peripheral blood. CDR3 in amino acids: CASVRGMSNQPQHF. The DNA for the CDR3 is TGTGCCAGCGTAAGGGGGATGAGCAATCAGCCCCAGCATTTT.